A single TCR beta chain is shown here with its context. Per the original methods: Reference gene primer amplification yielded estimated nucleated cell counts. Some clones are missing from TCRdb's copy, which holds only in-frame ones; the method was immunoSEQ multiplex PCR. V and J calls plus clone size are reproduced from that table; the DNA served to infer D and trimming. The sample lists 40,000 to 45,000 clones, about 91% occurring once. This record comes from a study of blood T cell repertoires in COVID-19. Study context: Collection of acute and convalescent COVID-19 samples took place in the United States, Italy and Spain. PBMCs, B-cell-depleted T cells, or T cells were the source of the cDNA or gDNA that made up the material.

Trimming cost V 6 bases and J 3 bases; bases outside gene matches: 8. The CDR3 is made up of 17 amino acids. This TCR came from a man aged 45-65 years with active COVID-19. The specimen sequenced was peripheral blood. The genes are TRBV6-7 and TRBJ2-3; 14 bases match TRBD2. TRBV6-7 is assigned to the ORF class and has an uncertain function. The CDR3 protein is CASRVGLAGAVTDTQYF. The CDR3 DNA follows: TGTGCCAGCAGGGTGGGACTAGCGGGAGCGGTTACAGATACGCAGTATTTT.